A selection of T cell receptor beta chains follows, all from one sample in a study of T cells in Graves' hyperthyroidism and ophthalmopathy. MiXCR, applied by TCRdb to the multiplex PCR reads, yields one record per CDR3 protein. The table shows about 510,000 distinct CDR3 sequences, with roughly 45% occurring only once. Sequenced material: peripheral blood or thyroid tissue (not recorded which). These receptors came from an adult woman with Graves' disease, either hyperthyroidism or ophthalmopathy (not recorded which). CDR3s include the opening cysteine and the closing phenylalanine or tryptophan. Each record gives: V gene, clone size, J gene, D gene, CDR3 DNA, CDR3 protein. D genes are given only for firm matches. Clone size is shown for a subset of rows, as once, few, many or a class of expanded clone.

TRBV7-2	NA	TRBJ2-5	TRBD2	TGTGCCAGCAGCTTAGACGGGAGGAAGGGCCAAGAGACCCAGTACTTC	CASSLDGRKGQETQYF
TRBV5-1	many	TRBJ2-2	TRBD1	TGCGCCAGCAATTGGGACAGCGGCGGGGAGCTGTTTTTT	CASNWDSGGELFF
TRBV19	once	TRBJ1-2	NA	TGTGCCAGTAGCAAACGGCAGGGTGCCTCCTTTAACTATGGCTACACCTTC	CASSKRQGASFNYGYTF
TRBV5-6	few	TRBJ2-5	TRBD2	TGTGCCAGCAGCCACGGACTAGGGCAAGAGACCCAGTACTTC	CASSHGLGQETQYF
TRBV6-1	NA	TRBJ1-4	TRBD1	TGTGCCAGCGGCCAGACAGGGAATGAAAAACTGTTTTTT	CASGQTGNEKLFF
TRBV7-8	NA	TRBJ2-5	NA	TGTGCCAGCAGCCAAGAAAGACGGGGACCTCTGAGAGGGGAGACCCAGTACTTC	CASSQERRGPLRGETQYF
TRBV7-2	many	TRBJ1-2	NA	TGTGCCAGCAGCTTGGACAGCTATGGCTACACCTTC	CASSLDSYGYTF
TRBV7-8	few	TRBJ1-1	TRBD1	TGTGCCAGCAGCTTAGGTCCATTGGGACAGGGGGCTGAAGCTTTCTTT	CASSLGPLGQGAEAFF
TRBV20-1	NA	TRBJ1-2	TRBD1	TGCAGTGCAGCCCGGACAGGAGCTAACTATGGCTACACCTTC	CSAARTGANYGYTF
TRBV5-6	NA	TRBJ2-2	NA	TGTGCCAGCAGCCGGGCCGAAGCTGGTCCCGGGGAGCTGTTTTTT	CASSRAEAGPGELFF
TRBV6-2/TRBV6-3	NA	TRBJ2-5	NA	TGTGCCAGCAGTCCCAGGGTTAGCGGAGGCCAAGAGACCCAGTACTTC	CASSPRVSGGQETQYF
TRBV7-9	NA	TRBJ1-5	TRBD1	TGTGCCAGCAGCCACCGGGACAGGGACGGACAGCCCCAGCATTTT	CASSHRDRDGQPQHF
TRBV20-1	NA	TRBJ1-2	TRBD1	TGCAGTGCTATACAGGGGCGCTATGGCTACACCTTC	CSAIQGRYGYTF
TRBV20-1	many	TRBJ1-2	TRBD1	TGCAGTGCTATATTACACTCCGGGACAGGGAAATATGGCTACACCTTC	CSAILHSGTGKYGYTF